This is a list of T cell receptor beta chains from one sample in a study of PD-1 blockade in classical Hodgkin lymphoma. Here immunoSEQ multiplex PCR was the method, and the copy in TCRdb shows in-frame clones only, minus some. Here the sample spans 30,000 to 40,000 clones, 70% to 80% being singletons. The source material was peripheral blood mononuclear cells (PBMCs), sampled at baseline. All receptors come from a human donor with classical Hodgkin lymphoma. Each CDR3 is given with its conserved first and last residue. Each record gives: clone size, V gene, D gene, J gene, CDR3 DNA, CDR3 protein. D genes are given only for firm matches. Some rows mark clone size as missing; the rest say once, few, many or name a class of expanded clone.

-,TRBV28,TRBD2,TRBJ2-1,TGTGCCAGCAGTTTAAAACTAGCGGGAGGCCCAAGCTCCTACAATGAGCAGTTCTTC,CASSLKLAGGPSSYNEQFF
-,TRBV6-1,-,TRBJ1-5,TGTGCCAGCATGACATATCAGCCCCAGCATTTT,CASMTYQPQHF
-,TRBV9,-,TRBJ1-3,TGTGCCAGCGGGACTCGCGATTCTGGAAACACCATATATTTT,CASGTRDSGNTIYF
-,TRBV7-6,-,TRBJ2-7,TGTGCCAGCAGCTTAGGGACAAACTACGAGCAGTACTTC,CASSLGTNYEQYF
-,TRBV6-5,-,TRBJ1-5,TGTGCCAGCAGTTACTCTCGCCCCCGACCGGGGCAGCCCCAGCATTTT,CASSYSRPRPGQPQHF
few,TRBV2,TRBD1,TRBJ2-1,TGTGCCAGCATCCCGGACAGGCACAATGAGCAGTTCTTC,CASIPDRHNEQFF
-,TRBV6-1,TRBD2,TRBJ2-1,TGTGCCAGCAGCCGGGCGGGAGGCTACAATGAGCAGTTCTTC,CASSRAGGYNEQFF
-,TRBV29-1,-,TRBJ1-5,TGCAGCGTAGGCAGGGGAATTGGCCAGCCCCAGCATTTT,CSVGRGIGQPQHF
few,TRBV5-1,-,TRBJ2-5,TGCGCCAGCAGCTTGGTACAGGGAGGTGAGACCCAGTACTTC,CASSLVQGGETQYF
few,TRBV28,-,TRBJ1-5,TGTGCCAGCAGTTTATACGGACTGAGAAGCAATCAGCCCCAGCATTTT,CASSLYGLRSNQPQHF
-,TRBV28,-,TRBJ1-2,TGTGCCAGCAGTTTAGGCCAGGGGCTTGACTATGGCTACACCTTC,CASSLGQGLDYGYTF
-,TRBV25-1,-,TRBJ1-5,TGTGCCAGCAGTGAGGGAGGGGTTCAGCCCCAGCATTTT,CASSEGGVQPQHF
once,TRBV6-5,-,TRBJ2-3,TGTGCCAGCAGTTTTTCCAGCCTTCCAGATACGCAGTATTTT,CASSFSSLPDTQYF
-,TRBV4-1,TRBD2,TRBJ2-4,TGCGCCAGCAGCCAGGGACTAGCGGGAGGGCTTGCCAAAAACATTCAGTACTTC,CASSQGLAGGLAKNIQYF
-,TRBV15,-,TRBJ2-7,TGTGCCACCAGCAGAGATCTTCAGGGTCCCTACGAGCAGTACTTC,CATSRDLQGPYEQYF
-,TRBV19,-,TRBJ2-3,TGTGCCAGTAGTATGATGGCCAGCACAGATACGCAGTATTTT,CASSMMASTDTQYF
-,TRBV28,-,TRBJ2-7,TGTGCCAGCAGTTCCGGGACGGAGAGCTCCTACGAGCAGTACTTC,CASSSGTESSYEQYF
-,TRBV9,-,TRBJ2-7,TGTGCCAGCAGCGTATCCCCTAGCGACTACGAGCAGTACTTC,CASSVSPSDYEQYF
-,TRBV11-2,-,TRBJ2-3,TGTGCCAGCAGCTTAGGTGGACGCCGCACAAATACGCAGTATTTT,CASSLGGRRTNTQYF
-,TRBV18,TRBD1,TRBJ1-1,TGTGCCAGCTCAAGAAGGACAGGAGAAGCTTTCTTT,CASSRRTGEAFF
-,TRBV7-6,TRBD1,TRBJ2-4,TGTGCCAGCACGGTACAGGGGGGAACCAAAAACATTCAGTACTTC,CASTVQGGTKNIQYF
-,TRBV2,-,TRBJ1-2,TGTGCCAGCCAGATGGGGGGTTTGGGCTATGGCTACACCTTC,CASQMGGLGYGYTF
-,TRBV5-6,-,TRBJ2-3,TGTGCCAGCAGCTCACTTGGCCTCCGAATCACAGATACGCAGTATTTT,CASSSLGLRITDTQYF
-,TRBV30,-,TRBJ2-3,TGTGCCTGGAGTGGGGGGACTTCAAAGACGCAGTATTTT,CAWSGGTSKTQYF
-,TRBV19,TRBD2,TRBJ2-1,TGTGCCAGTAGTATAGCGGCTAGCGGGCGGGTAGGGCAGTTCTTC,CASSIAASGRVGQFF
medium-sized,TRBV7-8,TRBD1,TRBJ1-3,TGTGCCAGCAGCTTAGGGACAGGCGTCTCTGGAAACACCATATATTTT,CASSLGTGVSGNTIYF
-,TRBV4-1,-,TRBJ2-3,TGCGCCAGCAGCCAAGATTTTAGGGGGAGGGGAACAGATACGCAGTATTTT,CASSQDFRGRGTDTQYF
few,TRBV19,TRBD1,TRBJ1-5,TGTGCCAGTAGCGTCCCGGGACAGCATAATCAGCCCCAGCATTTT,CASSVPGQHNQPQHF
once,TRBV5-6,-,TRBJ2-2,TGTGCCAGCAGCCTCGGTTCTTACACCGGGGAGCTGTTTTTT,CASSLGSYTGELFF
-,TRBV5-1,-,TRBJ1-2,TGCGCCAGCAGCTTGGATGGGTTAGGCTACACCTTC,CASSLDGLGYTF
-,TRBV6-5,-,TRBJ2-5,TGTGCCAGCAGTTACGACGCGGGCGAGACCCAGTACTTC,CASSYDAGETQYF
-,TRBV7-2,TRBD2,TRBJ2-1,TGTGCCAGCAGCTTCGGACTAGCGGGAGAAGGGCAGTTCTTC,CASSFGLAGEGQFF
-,TRBV7-2,-,TRBJ1-2,TGTGCCAGCAGCTTAAGTTCGTTTTATGGCTACACCTTC,CASSLSSFYGYTF
-,TRBV2,-,TRBJ2-1,TGTGCCAGCAAAGCGTCAGGGGTATACAATGAGCAGTTCTTC,CASKASGVYNEQFF
-,TRBV4-1,TRBD2,TRBJ2-1,TGCGCCAGCAGCCAAGCCAGGATGGGACTAGCGGGTCATGAGCAGTTCTTC,CASSQARMGLAGHEQFF
-,TRBV21-1,-,TRBJ2-6,TGTGCCAGCAGCAAAGAAGAACCGGAACCCCCTTCTGGGGCCAACGTCCTGACTTTC,CASSKEEPEPPSGANVLTF
-,TRBV6-5,-,TRBJ2-1,TGTGCCAGCAGTTACAGAGCGGTGTCCTACAATGAGCAGTTCTTC,CASSYRAVSYNEQFF
few,TRBV19,TRBD1,TRBJ1-2,TGTGCCAGTAGTGGGACAGCCTACTATGGCTACACCTTC,CASSGTAYYGYTF
-,TRBV15,-,TRBJ2-7,TGTGCCACCAGCAGAGCTCCGGAATCATACGAGCAGTACTTC,CATSRAPESYEQYF
-,TRBV6-1,-,TRBJ2-7,TGTGCCAGCAGTGAAGGCAGGGAAGCTTACTACGAGCAGTACTTC,CASSEGREAYYEQYF
-,TRBV30,-,TRBJ2-2,TGTGCCTGGACCTGGGCCTCGCGTACCGGGGAGCTGTTTTTT,CAWTWASRTGELFF
-,TRBV18,TRBD2,TRBJ2-7,TGTGCCAGCTCACCAGGACTAGCGGGAGGTAGGAGGGGCTACGAGCAGTACTTC,CASSPGLAGGRRGYEQYF
-,TRBV7-3,-,TRBJ2-3,TGTGCCAGCAGCCGACCCCATGGACCCAAAGTCCCCACAGATACGCAGTATTTT,CASSRPHGPKVPTDTQYF
-,TRBV5-8,TRBD2,TRBJ2-5,TGTGCCAGCAGCTTGGCAGGACTAGCGGGGGGAGAGACCCAGTACTTC,CASSLAGLAGGETQYF
-,TRBV11-1,TRBD2,TRBJ2-7,TGTGCCAGCAGCTACCTAGCGGGAGGGTACGAGCAGTACTTC,CASSYLAGGYEQYF
-,TRBV5-1,TRBD1,TRBJ1-4,TGCGCCAGCAGCTTGGCCGGACAGGGTGAAAAACTGTTTTTT,CASSLAGQGEKLFF
-,TRBV27,TRBD2,TRBJ2-3,TGTGCCAGCAGTTTTTTCGGACTAGTCGGCACAGATACGCAGTATTTT,CASSFFGLVGTDTQYF
-,TRBV10-3,-,TRBJ2-7,TGTGCCATCAGTGGTTCGCGGGTCTACGAGCAGTACTTC,CAISGSRVYEQYF
-,TRBV5-5,-,TRBJ2-7,TGTGCCAGCAGCTACTTCCTTCGAGTCTACGAGCAGTACTTC,CASSYFLRVYEQYF
-,TRBV5-8,-,TRBJ2-3,TGTGCCAGCAGCTTCTATCGGGTCTCCACAGATACGCAGTATTTT,CASSFYRVSTDTQYF
-,TRBV28,TRBD1,TRBJ1-1,TGTGCCAGCAGCCCCAGGGGGGGATTCTTTATGAACACTGAAGCTTTCTTT,CASSPRGGFFMNTEAFF
-,TRBV6-4,TRBD1,TRBJ1-2,TGTGCCAGCAGTGCAGGGACAGGGGGCTTTATAAACTATGGCTACACCTTC,CASSAGTGGFINYGYTF
-,TRBV6-1,-,TRBJ1-2,TGTGCCAGCAGTGAAGCGCCCGGAGTGAGGGATGGCTACACCTTC,CASSEAPGVRDGYTF
once,TRBV30,TRBD2,TRBJ2-3,TGTGCCTGGAAAGGGACTAGCGGGAGAGATACGCAGTATTTT,CAWKGTSGRDTQYF
-,TRBV30,-,TRBJ1-2,TGTGCCTGGGCCAGTGGGGCCAGGATCGACAATAACTATGGCTACACCTTC,CAWASGARIDNNYGYTF
-,TRBV27,-,TRBJ1-2,TGTGCCAGCAGTTTGCGACAGGACTATGGCTACACCTTC,CASSLRQDYGYTF